The sequence of this T cell receptor (beta chain) was determined in a study of neurological immune-mediated disorders. The cells used in sorted libraries, CD4+ or CD8+ T cells, numbered 900,000 to 1,000,000. Via MiXCR, TCRdb re-called the 5' RACE reads, giving one row per CDR3 protein. The profile covers fewer than 40,000 distinct CDR3 sequences, with approximately 5.4% appearing a single time and approximately 2% taken by the ten largest. CDR1 and CDR2 (germline): DFQATT, SNEGSKA (reference sequence). V dropped 0 bases and J dropped 5 bases, with 11 bases sitting between them. The CDR3 has 13 residues. This clonotype was seen ten or more times. Its antigen is undetermined. General study findings and limits: CDR3 amino acid sequences of expanded clones were not shared across subjects, a result suggesting private repertoires in all groups.

The sample comprised CD4+ T cells from blood. The rearrangement links TRBV20-1 to TRBJ2-7; TRBD1 is a possible D gene (5 bases). The sequence was collected from a woman in her 50s in good health. Here the CDR3 reads CSARDIQGHEQYF. CDR3 bases: TGCAGTGCTAGAGATATCCAGGGCCACGAGCAGTACTTC.